This is a list of T cell receptor beta chains from one sample in a study of blood T cell repertoires in COVID-19. Method: immunoSEQ multiplex PCR; TCRdb's copy keeps in-frame clones and lacks some. The sample holds around 52,000 clones, roughly 78% seen once. The sequenced sample consisted of peripheral blood. Every receptor here comes from a woman of 80 years or more with acute or convalescent COVID-19. The CDR3 runs from the conserved cysteine through the conserved F or W. A D gene is named only where the DNA matches it firmly. Size values are once, few and many counts, or a class for expanded clones, and some rows have none.

- once TRBJ2-7 TRBV12-3/TRBV12-4 CASSSYGYEQYF TGTGCCAGCAGTTCATACGGCTACGAGCAGTACTTC
TRBD2 - TRBJ2-5 TRBV5-5 CASSKSTGLAQETQYF TGTGCCAGCAGCAAGTCCACGGGACTAGCACAAGAGACCCAGTACTTC
- - TRBJ2-1 TRBV3-1/TRBV3-2 CASSPGLQGYNEQFF TGTGCCAGCAGCCCCGGACTACAAGGCTACAATGAGCAGTTCTTC
TRBD2 - TRBJ2-1 TRBV5-6 CASSLRGVAYNEQFF TGTGCCAGCAGCTTGCGGGGGGTCGCCTACAATGAGCAGTTCTTC
TRBD1 - TRBJ2-2 TRBV7-3 CASSWDSGELFF TGTGCCAGCAGTTGGGACAGCGGGGAGCTGTTTTTT
- - TRBJ2-3 TRBV7-9 CASSLWSTGTQYF TGTGCCAGCAGCTTATGGAGCACAGGTACGCAGTATTTT
- - TRBJ2-5 TRBV14 CASSSGSWETQYF TGTGCCAGCAGTTCTGGGAGTTGGGAGACCCAGTACTTC
TRBD1 - TRBJ1-1 TRBV5-1 CASSLTRQGASLTEAFF TGCGCCAGCAGCTTGACTAGACAGGGGGCTAGTCTCACTGAAGCTTTCTTT
TRBD2 - TRBJ2-5 TRBV2 CASRESLAGGRGTQYF TGTGCCAGCAGAGAAAGTCTAGCGGGGGGGCGAGGGACCCAGTACTTC
TRBD1 once TRBJ2-1 TRBV4-1 CASSYTGVGNNEQFF TGCGCCAGCAGCTATACAGGGGTGGGGAACAATGAGCAGTTCTTC
TRBD2 - TRBJ2-1 TRBV5-1 CASSLGGLAGGGNEQFF TGCGCCAGCAGCTTGGGCGGACTAGCGGGAGGAGGTAATGAGCAGTTCTTC
- - TRBJ2-7 TRBV7-9 CASSFRPGPEQYF TGTGCCAGCAGCTTCCGGCCAGGGCCCGAGCAGTACTTC
TRBD2 few TRBJ2-7 TRBV5-1 CASSLAGGSSYEQYF TGCGCCAGCAGCTTGGCCGGGGGGAGCTCCTACGAGCAGTACTTC
TRBD1 - TRBJ2-1 TRBV2 CASNGQGGSNEQFF TGTGCCAGCAACGGACAGGGGGGGAGCAATGAGCAGTTCTTC
- - TRBJ1-2 TRBV5-1 CASSPPDSEGYTF TGCGCCAGCAGTCCGCCGGACAGTGAAGGCTACACCTTC
TRBD2 - TRBJ2-1 TRBV7-9 CASSLGGFNNEQFF TGTGCCAGCAGCTTGGGAGGGTTCAACAATGAGCAGTTCTTC
- few TRBJ1-5 TRBV4-2 CASSQGGGTSNQPQHF TGTGCCAGCAGCCAAGGGGGAGGGACTAGCAATCAGCCCCAGCATTTT
TRBD1 - TRBJ1-2 TRBV19 CASSTLGSGQDYGYTF TGTGCCAGTAGTACATTAGGTTCGGGACAGGATTATGGCTACACCTTC
TRBD1 - TRBJ1-2 TRBV5-1 CASSPDRGGGYTF TGCGCCAGCAGCCCGGACAGGGGTGGTGGCTACACCTTC
- - TRBJ2-2 TRBV3-1/TRBV3-2 CASSPQAGELFF TGTGCCAGCAGCCCACAGGCCGGGGAGCTGTTTTTT
- few TRBJ1-2 TRBV6-5 CASQGIDYGYTF TGTGCCAGCCAGGGGATCGACTATGGCTACACCTTC
TRBD1 once TRBJ1-2 TRBV18 CASSPRDRAGSYGYTF TGTGCCAGCTCACCACGGGACAGGGCTGGGAGCTATGGCTACACCTTC